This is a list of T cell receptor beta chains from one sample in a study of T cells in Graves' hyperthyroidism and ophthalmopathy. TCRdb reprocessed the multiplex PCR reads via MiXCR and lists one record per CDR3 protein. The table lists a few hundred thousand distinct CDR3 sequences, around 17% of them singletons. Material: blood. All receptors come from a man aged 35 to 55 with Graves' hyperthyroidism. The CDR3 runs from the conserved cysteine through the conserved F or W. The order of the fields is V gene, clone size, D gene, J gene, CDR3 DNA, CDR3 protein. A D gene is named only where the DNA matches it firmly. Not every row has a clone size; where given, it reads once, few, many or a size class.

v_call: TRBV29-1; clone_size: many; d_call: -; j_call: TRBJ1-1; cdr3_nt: TGCAGCGTTGGAAGGGGAAACATGAACACTGAAGCTTTCTTT; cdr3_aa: CSVGRGNMNTEAFF
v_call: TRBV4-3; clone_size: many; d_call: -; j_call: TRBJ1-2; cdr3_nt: TGCGCCAGCAGCCAAGATCCCAGTAACTATGGCTACACCTTC; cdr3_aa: CASSQDPSNYGYTF
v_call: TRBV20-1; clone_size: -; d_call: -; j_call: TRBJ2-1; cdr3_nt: TGCAGTGCTGTAAGACCGATCTACCCTTACAATGAGCAGTTCTTC; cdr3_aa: CSAVRPIYPYNEQFF
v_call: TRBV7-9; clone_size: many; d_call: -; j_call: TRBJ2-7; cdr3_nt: TGTGCCAGCCAACAGACAACCTACGAGCAGTACTTC; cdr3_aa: CASQQTTYEQYF
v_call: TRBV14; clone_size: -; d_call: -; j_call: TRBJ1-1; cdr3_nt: TGTGCCAGCAGCCAAGATTATGCAGATGTTGTTGAAGCTTTCTTT; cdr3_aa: CASSQDYADVVEAFF
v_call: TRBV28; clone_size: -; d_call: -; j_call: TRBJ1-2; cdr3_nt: TGTGCCAGCAGTCAGACAGCTAACTATGGCTACACCTTC; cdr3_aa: CASSQTANYGYTF
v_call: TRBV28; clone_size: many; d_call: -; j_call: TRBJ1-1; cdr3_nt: TGTGCCAGCAGTTTATTCCAAACGAACACTGAAGCTTTCTTT; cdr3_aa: CASSLFQTNTEAFF
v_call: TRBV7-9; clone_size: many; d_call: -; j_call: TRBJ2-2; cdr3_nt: TGTGCCAGCACCTTAAACACCGGGGAGCTGTTTTTT; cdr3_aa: CASTLNTGELFF
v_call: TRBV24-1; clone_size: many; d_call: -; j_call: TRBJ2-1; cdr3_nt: TGTGCCACCACCGTTTGGAGTCCGAACAATGAGCAGTTCTTC; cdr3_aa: CATTVWSPNNEQFF
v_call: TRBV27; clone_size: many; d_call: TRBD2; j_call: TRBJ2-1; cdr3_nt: TGTGCCAGCAGTTTATCCGGGGGGGCCTTTAATGAGCAGTTCTTC; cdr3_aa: CASSLSGGAFNEQFF
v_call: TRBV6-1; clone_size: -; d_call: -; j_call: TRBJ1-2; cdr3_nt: TGTGCCAGCAGTCTAGACGGGACAGGCTACACCTTC; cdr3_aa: CASSLDGTGYTF
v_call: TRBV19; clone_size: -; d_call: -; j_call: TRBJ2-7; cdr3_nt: TGTGCCAGTGCACAGAAGACGGGCGAGCAGTACTTC; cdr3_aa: CASAQKTGEQYF
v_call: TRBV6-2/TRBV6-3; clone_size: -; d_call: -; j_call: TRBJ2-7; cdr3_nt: TGTGCCAGCAGTTACTCGGGACCCTCGACCGCGGAGCAGTACTTC; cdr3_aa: CASSYSGPSTAEQYF
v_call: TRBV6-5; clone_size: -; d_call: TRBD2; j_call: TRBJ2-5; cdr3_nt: TGTGCCAGCAGTTACGCGGGGGGGCCGTGGGAGACCCAGTACTTC; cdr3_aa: CASSYAGGPWETQYF
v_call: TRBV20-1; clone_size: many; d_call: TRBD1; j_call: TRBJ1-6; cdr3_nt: TGCAGTGCGTCGGGACAGGGGGCGGGATATAATTCACCCCTCCACTTT; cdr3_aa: CSASGQGAGYNSPLHF
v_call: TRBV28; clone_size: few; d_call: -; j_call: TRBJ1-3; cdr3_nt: TGTGCCAGCAGTCTTCGGTGGACAAGGAGAGGAAACACCATATATTTT; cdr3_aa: CASSLRWTRRGNTIYF
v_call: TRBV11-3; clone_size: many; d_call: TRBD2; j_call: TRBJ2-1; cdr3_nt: TGTGCCAGCAGCTTGGGGCCGGGGGGCAATGAGCAGTTCTTC; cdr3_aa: CASSLGPGGNEQFF
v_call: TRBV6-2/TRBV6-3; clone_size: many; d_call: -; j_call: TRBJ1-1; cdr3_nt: TGTGCCAGCGGAGGTCGGCTCTGGGCGAACACTGAAGCTTTCTTT; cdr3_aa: CASGGRLWANTEAFF
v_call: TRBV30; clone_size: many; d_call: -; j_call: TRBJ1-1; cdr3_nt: TGTGCCTGGAGTGTGTACCCGGGAAACACTGAAGCTTTCTTT; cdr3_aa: CAWSVYPGNTEAFF
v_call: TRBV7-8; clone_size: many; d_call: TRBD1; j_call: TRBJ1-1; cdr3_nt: TGTGCCAGTACCAACTGGGACAGGGGAGGGGGCACTGAAGCTTTCTTT; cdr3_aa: CASTNWDRGGGTEAFF
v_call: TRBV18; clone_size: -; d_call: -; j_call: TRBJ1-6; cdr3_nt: TGTGCCAGCTCACCGAACGCGGACAGATTAGGTTCACCCCTCCACTTT; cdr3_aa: CASSPNADRLGSPLHF
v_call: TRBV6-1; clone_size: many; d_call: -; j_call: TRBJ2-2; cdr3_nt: TGTGCCAGCAGACCCCCGGGGCCCGATTGGGGGACCGGGGAGCTGTTTTTT; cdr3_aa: CASRPPGPDWGTGELFF
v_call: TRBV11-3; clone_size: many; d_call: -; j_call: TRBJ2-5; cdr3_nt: TGTGCCAGCAGCTTAGCGCTAGGGGGTCGGGAGACCCAGTACTTC; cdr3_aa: CASSLALGGRETQYF
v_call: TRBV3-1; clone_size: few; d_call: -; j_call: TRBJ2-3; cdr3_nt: TGTGCCAGCAGCCAAGATCTAGGTCGGCAGGAAACAGATACGCAGTATTTT; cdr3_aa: CASSQDLGRQETDTQYF
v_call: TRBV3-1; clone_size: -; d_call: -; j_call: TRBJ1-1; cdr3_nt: TGTGCCGGCAGCCAAGAGAATCGTCGAGGAGCTTTCTTT; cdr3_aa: CAGSQENRRGAFF
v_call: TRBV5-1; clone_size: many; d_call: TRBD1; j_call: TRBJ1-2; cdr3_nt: TGCGCCAGCAGCTTGGTTTCAGGGGGCAACTATGGCTACACCTTC; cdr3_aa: CASSLVSGGNYGYTF
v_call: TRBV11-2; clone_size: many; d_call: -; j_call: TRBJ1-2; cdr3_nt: TGTGCCAGCAGCTCGTCTAGTTGGGGCGGCGGCTACACCTTC; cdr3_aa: CASSSSSWGGGYTF
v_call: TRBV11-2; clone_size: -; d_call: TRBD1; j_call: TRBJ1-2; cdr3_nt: TGTGCCAGCAGCTTTGGACAGGGGTGGGATGGCTACACCTTC; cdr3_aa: CASSFGQGWDGYTF
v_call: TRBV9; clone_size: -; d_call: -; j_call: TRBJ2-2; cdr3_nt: TGTGCCAGCAGCGTAGAAGGAAACACCGGGGAGCTGTTTTTT; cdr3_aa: CASSVEGNTGELFF
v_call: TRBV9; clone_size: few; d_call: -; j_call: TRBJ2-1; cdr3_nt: TGTGCCAGCAAGGGCAGGGCTCACAATGAGCAGTTCTTC; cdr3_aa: CASKGRAHNEQFF
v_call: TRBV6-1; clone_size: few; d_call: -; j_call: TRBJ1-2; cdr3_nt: TGTGCCAGCAGTGGAAACAGGCCCTCCGGCTATGGCTACACCTTC; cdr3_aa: CASSGNRPSGYGYTF
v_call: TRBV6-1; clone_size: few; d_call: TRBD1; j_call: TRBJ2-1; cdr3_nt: TGTGCCAGCAGTATCTCCGGGACAGGGGGCTACGGTGAGCAGTTCTTC; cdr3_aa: CASSISGTGGYGEQFF
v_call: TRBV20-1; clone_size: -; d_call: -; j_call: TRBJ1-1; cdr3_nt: TGCAGTGCTAGTCTAAGGACGGGAGGGAACACTGAAGCTTTCTTT; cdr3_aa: CSASLRTGGNTEAFF
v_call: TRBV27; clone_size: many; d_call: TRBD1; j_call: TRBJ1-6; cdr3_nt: TGTGCCAGCAGCCAACCAGGGGGCGATTCACCCCTCCACTTT; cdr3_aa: CASSQPGGDSPLHF
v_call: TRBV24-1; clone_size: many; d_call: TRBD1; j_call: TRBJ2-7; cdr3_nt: TGTGCCACCAGTGACCCCGGGACAGGGAGCCACGAGCAGTACTTC; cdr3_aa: CATSDPGTGSHEQYF
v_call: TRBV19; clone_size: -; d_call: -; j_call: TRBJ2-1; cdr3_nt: TGTGCCAGTAGTCAAGAGGGGGGGGGGCCCTACAATGAGCAGTTCTTC; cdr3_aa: CASSQEGGGPYNEQFF
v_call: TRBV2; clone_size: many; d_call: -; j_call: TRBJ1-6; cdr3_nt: TGTGCCAGCAGGGCTCACACACCCCTCCACTTT; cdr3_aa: CASRAHTPLHF
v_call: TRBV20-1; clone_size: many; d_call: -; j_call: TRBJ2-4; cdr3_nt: TGCAGTGCTAGAGATAGGGCTGTAGCCAAAAACATTCAGTACTTC; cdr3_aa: CSARDRAVAKNIQYF
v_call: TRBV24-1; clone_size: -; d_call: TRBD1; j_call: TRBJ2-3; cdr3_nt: TGTGCCACCAGCGATAGGGACAGGGGGCTCGGTGTAGATACGCAGTATTTT; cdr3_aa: CATSDRDRGLGVDTQYF
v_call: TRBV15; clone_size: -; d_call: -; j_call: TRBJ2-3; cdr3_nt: TGTGCCACCGAGGCGGGGGCCCCGGATACGCAGTATTTT; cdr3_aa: CATEAGAPDTQYF
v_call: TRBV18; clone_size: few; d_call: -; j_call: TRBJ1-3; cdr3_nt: TGTGCCAGCTCACAGAAACAGGGTACTGGAAACACCATATATTTT; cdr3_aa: CASSQKQGTGNTIYF
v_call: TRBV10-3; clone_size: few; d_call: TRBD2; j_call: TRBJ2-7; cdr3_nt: TGTGCCATCAGTGAGCGGGGGGGATCCGAGCAGTACTTC; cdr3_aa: CAISERGGSEQYF
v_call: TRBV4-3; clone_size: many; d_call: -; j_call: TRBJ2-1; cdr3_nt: TGCGCCAGCAGCCAGACCGGGACCCCAAATGAGCAGTTCTTC; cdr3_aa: CASSQTGTPNEQFF
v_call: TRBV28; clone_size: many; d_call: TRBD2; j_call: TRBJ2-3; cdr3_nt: TGTGCCAGCAGTTTTCAGGGTAGCGGGATCACAGATACGCAGTATTTT; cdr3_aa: CASSFQGSGITDTQYF
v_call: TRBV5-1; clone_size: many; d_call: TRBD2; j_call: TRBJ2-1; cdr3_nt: TGCGCCAGCAGCTTGGTCCTCTTTACTAGCGGGGGGTACAATGAGCAGTTCTTC; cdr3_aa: CASSLVLFTSGGYNEQFF